Listed below are T cell receptor beta chains from one sample, sequenced in a study of T cells in Graves' hyperthyroidism and ophthalmopathy. One entry per CDR3 protein results from TCRdb running MiXCR on the multiplex PCR reads. The sample consists of about 590,000 distinct CDR3 sequences, about a sixth of them appearing once. The sequencing input was blood. All receptors come from a woman under 40 with Graves' hyperthyroidism. The CDR3 runs from the conserved cysteine through the conserved F or W. Fields, in order: J gene, D gene, V gene, clone size, CDR3 DNA, CDR3 protein. A D gene is named only where the DNA matches it firmly. Rows may omit the clone size; those that give it use once, few, many or a size class.

>TRBJ1-2|.|TRBV7-9|many
TGTGTCGGCGGAGCTAACTATGGCTACACCTTC
CVGGANYGYTF
>TRBJ1-2|.|TRBV29-1|.
TGCAGCGTTGAACGAGGGAACCTTGGCTACACCTTC
CSVERGNLGYTF
>TRBJ2-5|TRBD2|TRBV11-2|.
TGTGCCAGCAGCTGTGTACCGGGACTAGCGGGAGGCGGAGAGACCCAGTACTTC
CASSCVPGLAGGGETQYF
>TRBJ2-3|TRBD2|TRBV28|many
TGTGCCACCAGACTAGCGGGAGGGCGAGATACGCAGTATTTT
CATRLAGGRDTQYF
>TRBJ2-2|.|TRBV5-1|many
TGCGCCAGCATAGACGAGAACACCGGGGAGCTGTTTTTT
CASIDENTGELFF
>TRBJ1-1|.|TRBV7-3|many
TGTGCCAGCAGCACCGCCTCGGACGCGCTCACTGAAGCTTTCTTT
CASSTASDALTEAFF
>TRBJ2-1|.|TRBV6-6|many
TGTGCCAGCAGTTACTCGCGTGGGAGGGGGGGTGAGCAGTTCTTC
CASSYSRGRGGEQFF
>TRBJ2-1|TRBD2|TRBV30|many
TGTGCCTGGAGTGTCCCAGGACTAGCGGGAGTTGAGCAGTTCTTC
CAWSVPGLAGVEQFF
>TRBJ2-3|.|TRBV10-3|.
TGTGCCATCAGTGAGTCGAAGACCGGACTCCCCCCCGGGGCCGATACGCAGTATTTT
CAISESKTGLPPGADTQYF
>TRBJ2-7|TRBD1|TRBV5-1|.
TGCGCCAGCAGCCGGGGGACAGGATTGGACTACGAGCAGTACTTC
CASSRGTGLDYEQYF
>TRBJ2-1|.|TRBV12-3/TRBV12-4|many
TGTGCCAGCGCCCAAGGGAATGAGCAGTTCTTC
CASAQGNEQFF
>TRBJ2-4|.|TRBV11-2|many
TGTGCCAGCCGCCGAGGACAGCTTAGCGAGAAAAACATTCAGTACTTC
CASRRGQLSEKNIQYF
>TRBJ2-1|.|TRBV27|many
TGTGCCAGCAGTCCGCAGGACAGATACAATGAGCAGTTCTTC
CASSPQDRYNEQFF
>TRBJ2-5|TRBD2|TRBV20-1|many
TGCAGTGCTACGATAGCGGGAGATCAGTGGGAGACCCAGTACTTC
CSATIAGDQWETQYF
>TRBJ1-2|.|TRBV12-3/TRBV12-4|many
TGTGCCAGCAGTTTAGGGCCGGGGGATGGCTACACCTTC
CASSLGPGDGYTF
>TRBJ1-1|.|TRBV6-5|many
TGTGCCAGCAGTTACCAAGGTCACCCCACTGAAGCTTTCTTT
CASSYQGHPTEAFF
>TRBJ2-2|TRBD2|TRBV11-2|.
TGTGCCAGCAGCTTAGGTGTGGGACTAGCGGCCGGGGAGCTGTTTTTT
CASSLGVGLAAGELFF
>TRBJ2-7|.|TRBV7-2|many
TGTGCCAGCAGCTCTCACCCGTCCACCGGCGAGCAGTACTTC
CASSSHPSTGEQYF
>TRBJ2-1|.|TRBV5-5|many
TGTGCCAGCAGCTTGGCCGTAGGTGAGCAGTTCTTC
CASSLAVGEQFF
>TRBJ2-3|TRBD2|TRBV11-3|many
TGTGCCAGCAGCTTTGGAGCGGGATCCCCCACAGATACGCAGTATTTT
CASSFGAGSPTDTQYF
>TRBJ2-3|TRBD1|TRBV6-1|few
TGTGCCAGCAATAGCCGGACAGGAGCCCGCACAGATACGCAGTATTTT
CASNSRTGARTDTQYF
>TRBJ1-2|TRBD1|TRBV19|.
TGTGCCAGTAGTACCTCCGGGACAGACTATGGCTACACCTTC
CASSTSGTDYGYTF
>TRBJ2-5|.|TRBV5-1|.
TGCGCCAGCAGCTTGGGCGCGGGGGCCTGGCTACAAGAGACCCAGTACTTC
CASSLGAGAWLQETQYF
>TRBJ2-2|.|TRBV7-3|.
TGTGCCAGCAGTTGGGGGCGCGGGACGGGCACCGGGGAGCTGTTTTTT
CASSWGRGTGTGELFF
>TRBJ1-4|.|TRBV29-1|few
TGCAGCGCGGGCGGGGGAGGTAATGAAAAACTGTTTTTT
CSAGGGGNEKLFF
>TRBJ2-1|TRBD2|TRBV20-1|many
TGCAGTGCTAGAGGATCACGCGGGAGATCCTACAATGAGCAGTTCTTC
CSARGSRGRSYNEQFF
>TRBJ1-6|.|TRBV30|few
TGTGCCTGGAGTGTACGAAGGGGCAGCTCCTATAATTCACCCCTCCACTTT
CAWSVRRGSSYNSPLHF
>TRBJ1-5|TRBD1|TRBV6-1|many
TGTGCCAGCAGTGAATTCGGACAGGGCCGCCAGCCCCAGCATTTT
CASSEFGQGRQPQHF
>TRBJ2-7|.|TRBV7-2|many
TGTGCCAGCAGCTTAACTGGGATTGACGAGCAGTACTTC
CASSLTGIDEQYF
>TRBJ2-5|.|TRBV6-1|few
TGTGCCAGCAGTGGGAGGGAAGAGACCCAGTACTTC
CASSGREETQYF
>TRBJ2-3|.|TRBV7-9|few
TGTGCCAGCAGTGCTCCGACAGTCCCTAGCACAGATACGCAGTATTTT
CASSAPTVPSTDTQYF
>TRBJ2-1|TRBD1|TRBV15|few
TGTGCCACCAGCAGAAGACAGGGCTCCTACAATGAGCAGTTCTTC
CATSRRQGSYNEQFF
>TRBJ1-1|.|TRBV19|.
TGTGCCAGTAGTATTGGACAGACGAACACTGAAGCTTTCTTT
CASSIGQTNTEAFF
>TRBJ1-2|.|TRBV12-3/TRBV12-4|many
TGTGCCAGCAGTTTAGCCACCGACTATGGCTACACCTTC
CASSLATDYGYTF
>TRBJ2-7|TRBD1|TRBV7-9|once
TGTGCCAGCAGCCATACCCGGGACAGGGTCGACGAGCAGTACTTC
CASSHTRDRVDEQYF
>TRBJ2-3|.|TRBV2|many
TGTGCCAGCTCGTGGGGGAGCACAGATACGCAGTATTTT
CASSWGSTDTQYF
>TRBJ1-2|TRBD1|TRBV4-1|many
TGCGCCAGCAGCACTCGACAGGGGGCGGAGGGGTATGGCTACACCTTC
CASSTRQGAEGYGYTF
>TRBJ2-1|.|TRBV12-3/TRBV12-4|few
TGTGCCAGCAGCAATTTTGGGCCGGGGCAGTTCTTC
CASSNFGPGQFF
>TRBJ2-5|.|TRBV2|many
TGTGCCACGGGCCAACAACTAGAGACCCAGTACTTC
CATGQQLETQYF
>TRBJ1-1|.|TRBV4-1|.
TGCGCCAGCAGCCAAGACTGGGGGCGGAACACTGAAGCTTTCTTT
CASSQDWGRNTEAFF
>TRBJ1-6|.|TRBV10-3|few
TGTGCCATCAGTGAGAAGGAAAGGGGGACCAATTCACCCCTCCACTTT
CAISEKERGTNSPLHF
>TRBJ2-1|TRBD2|TRBV10-1|few
TGCGCCAGCAGAAATCCCCACAGGGTACTAGCGGGATACAATGAGCAGTTCTTC
CASRNPHRVLAGYNEQFF
>TRBJ2-7|.|TRBV9|.
TGTGCCAGCAGCACCCACGGAGCGGACGGCTACGAGCAGTACTTC
CASSTHGADGYEQYF